This T cell receptor beta chain was sequenced in a study of shared clonotypes between healthy human individuals (dated by TCRdb to the early 2020s). Background for the entire study: A couple of women and a few men aged 18 to 49 years were included in the cohort. Blood TCR repertoires of roughly five healthy adults were deeply sequenced to estimate repertoire size and the extent of clonotype sharing between individuals. Libraries were prepared and TCR repertoires were sequenced by different laboratories using diverse techniques, in order to increase sequencing depth and limit assay-specific biases. Each donor's leukapheresis produced roughly between roughly 0.85 and 10 billion PBMCs.

About this clone itself: What antigen it recognizes has not been identified. Given a far larger clone just one base away, this is likely a sequencing read error. At the DNA level, this CDR3 is encoded by other sequences in the same sample as well.

Paper-wide results and their limitations: The small number of donors limited the genetic and exposure-history diversity represented. Sampling was restricted to blood, and TCR repertoires in tissues likely differ from the TCR repertoires found in blood. Based on pairwise subsampling, the degree of clonotype sharing among donors was expected to be affected by sequencing depth.

Using the deep immunoSEQ assay, multiplex PCR amplified TCR CDR3 regions from genomic DNA. Extracted genomic DNA from each cell subset was spread evenly across all wells of several immunoSEQ 96-well plates, with each plate serving as a replicate. For unsorted PBMC, each replicate PCR was loaded with about 280 ng genomic DNA, equivalent to 25,000 to 35,000 T cell genomes. Ten immunoSEQ deep assay plates were used to sequence the unsorted PBMC genomic DNA. The purified libraries were quantified using a Qubit 3.0 fluorometer, sized with a Bioanalyzer 2100, and then quantified again using the KAPA Library Quantification kit. Each immunoSEQ 96-well plate was sequenced on its own single-read 150-cycle Illumina NextSeq 550 flow cell. The authors' pipeline ran thus. The immunoSEQ output contained only junctional sequences without quality scores, so filtering could not match that applied to full-length reads. Sequences were annotated with PyIR, a Python wrapper for IgBLAST v1.9, using IMGT germline references to assign V/J genes and CDR3. Reads were filtered out if the reads had weak V/J assignments (E-value above 1e-6), no CDR3, stop codons, out-of-frame junctions, or ambiguous translated residues. A V3J clonotype was defined by an identical inferred V gene, J gene, and CDR3 amino acid sequence. The percentage overlap between two repertoires was calculated by dividing the number of shared unique clonotypes by the size of the smaller repertoire. Richness of each repertoire was evaluated using RTK rarefaction, the Chao1 estimator, and Recon v2.1 estimates of unobserved clonotypes. Drawn from immuneACCESS, this table holds only the in-frame rearrangements with V and J called that TCRdb kept. Clones are partly lost; checked studies trace under half to an unresolved V gene and leave the rest unexplained. The V and J calls and clone size are taken from that table; D and trimming were inferred from the DNA. Here the sample has about half a million clones; approximately 81% occur a single time. The ten largest clones represent 10% to 15% of the sample.

CDR1 and CDR2 are read off the germline V gene as MGHDK and SYGVNS. Taken from cysteine to phenylalanine, the CDR3 has 13 residues. Just the 39-base CDR3 DNA is kept, in frame starting at base 1. Healthy HIV-negative adults with no recently reported acute infections or vaccinations were included as donors. All donors were Caucasian adults living in Nashville, Tennessee, USA. In the unsorted samples, some 94 million PBMCs were counted, and genomic DNA was extracted using the QIAamp DNA Blood Mini kit. Blood was collected by leukapheresis, and PBMCs were isolated by Ficoll-Histopaque density gradient centrifugation and then cryopreserved in liquid nitrogen vapor phase.

The chain is assembled from TRBV25-1 and TRBJ2-1; the D gene lacks a confident call. Material for sequencing was PBMCs. This clonotype was obtained from a woman aged 40 to 50 in good health. Some clones in this sample may be carry-over from other donors' samples. The nucleotides read TGCGCCAGCAGTGAATGGGCTTACAATGAGCAGTTCTTC. Its translation reads: CASSEWAYNEQFF.